Listed below are T cell receptor beta chains from one sample, sequenced in a study of beta chain features in type 1 diabetes. Profiling relied on immunoSEQ multiplex PCR, and the TCRdb table lists in-frame clones only, not all of them. The sample has approximately 360,000 clones, roughly 12% seen once. Source material: naive CD4+ T cells from blood. The receptors shown here come from a woman aged 18-30 years with type 1 diabetes. Both conserved end residues are trimmed from each CDR3. A D gene is named only where the DNA matches it firmly.

J: TRBJ2-3
V: TRBV7-2
D: NA
CDR3: ASSRQGGANTQY

J: TRBJ1-3
V: TRBV9
D: NA
CDR3: ASEGVTGNTIY

J: TRBJ1-1
V: TRBV29-1
D: NA
CDR3: SVVTGYGGTEAF

J: TRBJ2-3
V: TRBV18
D: TRBD2
CDR3: ASSPTLAGPSTDTQY

J: TRBJ2-3
V: TRBV27
D: NA
CDR3: ASSLFPQTSSAQY

J: TRBJ2-7
V: TRBV13
D: TRBD2
CDR3: ASSLTSLSYEQY

J: TRBJ1-1
V: TRBV7-9
D: NA
CDR3: ASSPTVNTEAF

J: TRBJ2-6
V: TRBV23-1
D: NA
CDR3: ASRGVRGLIGANVLT

J: TRBJ2-3
V: TRBV25-1
D: NA
CDR3: ASSKAGSTDTQY

J: TRBJ2-5
V: TRBV19
D: TRBD2
CDR3: ASTPTSGYQETQY

J: TRBJ1-1
V: TRBV19
D: NA
CDR3: ASRPSGGGSTEAF

J: TRBJ1-2
V: TRBV28
D: NA
CDR3: ASTTGGYYGYT

J: TRBJ2-1
V: TRBV25-1
D: TRBD2
CDR3: ASSGTPGLAITYNEQF

J: TRBJ2-1
V: TRBV18
D: TRBD1
CDR3: ASGQPGTGSPNEQF

J: TRBJ2-5
V: TRBV9
D: NA
CDR3: ASSVRSQETQY

J: TRBJ1-5
V: TRBV27
D: TRBD1
CDR3: ASSGQGAIGQPQH

J: TRBJ1-1
V: TRBV28
D: NA
CDR3: ASGRDGTEAF

J: TRBJ2-5
V: TRBV2
D: TRBD2
CDR3: ASSSAGGRPETQY

J: TRBJ2-7
V: TRBV5-1
D: NA
CDR3: ASSHTGTTYEQY

J: TRBJ2-1
V: TRBV18
D: NA
CDR3: ASSPWRDLPYNEQF

J: TRBJ2-3
V: TRBV28
D: NA
CDR3: ASRRTDTQY

J: TRBJ2-7
V: TRBV30
D: TRBD2
CDR3: AWSASTSGSSYEQY

J: TRBJ1-6
V: TRBV11-2
D: NA
CDR3: ASSSETGNSPLH

J: TRBJ1-2
V: TRBV7-2
D: TRBD1
CDR3: TSISGTENYGYT

J: TRBJ2-2
V: TRBV29-1
D: TRBD1
CDR3: SVEIAGGTGFSGELF

J: TRBJ1-3
V: TRBV30
D: TRBD1
CDR3: AWSRDRAPSGNTIY

J: TRBJ2-1
V: TRBV10-3
D: NA
CDR3: AISGQGLGRSYNEQF

J: TRBJ2-6
V: TRBV7-9
D: NA
CDR3: ASRSTRRASGANVLT

J: TRBJ2-7
V: TRBV6-5
D: TRBD2
CDR3: ATSGLAGDFKY